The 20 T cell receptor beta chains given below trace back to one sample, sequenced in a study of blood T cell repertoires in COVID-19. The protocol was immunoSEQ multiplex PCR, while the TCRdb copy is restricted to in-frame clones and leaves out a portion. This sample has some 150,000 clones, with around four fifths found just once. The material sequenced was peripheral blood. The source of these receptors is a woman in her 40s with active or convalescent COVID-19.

The CDR3 spells CASSLNYFYNEQFF. The DNA of the CDR3 is TGTGCCAGCAGCTTAAACTACTTTTACAATGAGCAGTTCTTC. The rearrangement links TRBV7-2 to TRBJ2-1, with D uncertain. V was shortened by 2 bases and J by 4 bases, with 9 bases between the two germline ends. Germline values: CDR1 SGHTA, CDR2 FQGNSA. The CDR3 sequence is 14 residues long.

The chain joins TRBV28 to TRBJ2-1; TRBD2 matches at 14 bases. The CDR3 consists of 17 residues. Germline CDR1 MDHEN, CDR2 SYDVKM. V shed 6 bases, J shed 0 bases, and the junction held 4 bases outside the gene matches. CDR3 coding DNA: TGTGCCAGCAGCCTCGGGACTAGCGGGGGCTCCTACAATGAGCAGTTCTTC. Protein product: CASSLGTSGGSYNEQFF.

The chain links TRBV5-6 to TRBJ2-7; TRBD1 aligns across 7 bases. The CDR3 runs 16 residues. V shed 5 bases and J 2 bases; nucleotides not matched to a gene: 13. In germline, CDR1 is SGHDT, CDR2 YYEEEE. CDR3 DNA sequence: TGTGCCAGCAGGTTATTCGGCGACAGGGCGACCTACGAGCAGTACTTC. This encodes CASRLFGDRATYEQYF.

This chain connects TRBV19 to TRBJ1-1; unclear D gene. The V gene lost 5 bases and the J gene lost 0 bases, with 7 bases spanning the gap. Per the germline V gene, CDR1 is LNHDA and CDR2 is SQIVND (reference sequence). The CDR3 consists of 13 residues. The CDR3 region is CASSHTVNTEAFF. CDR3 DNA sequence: TGTGCCAGTAGTCATACAGTGAACACTGAAGCTTTCTTT.

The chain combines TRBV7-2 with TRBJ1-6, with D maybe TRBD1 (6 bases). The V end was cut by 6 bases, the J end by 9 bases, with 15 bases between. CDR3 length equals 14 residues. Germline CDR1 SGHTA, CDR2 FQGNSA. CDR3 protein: CASSPNRVGSPLHF. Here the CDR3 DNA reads TGTGCCAGCAGTCCCAACAGGGTGGGTTCACCCCTCCACTTT.

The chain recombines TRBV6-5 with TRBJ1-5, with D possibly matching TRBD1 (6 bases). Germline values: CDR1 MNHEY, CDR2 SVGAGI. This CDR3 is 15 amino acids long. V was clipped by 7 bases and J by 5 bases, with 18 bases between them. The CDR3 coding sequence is TGTGCCAGCAAAGGTGGAACAGGGTTAGATCAGCCCCAGCATTTT. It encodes CASKGGTGLDQPQHF.

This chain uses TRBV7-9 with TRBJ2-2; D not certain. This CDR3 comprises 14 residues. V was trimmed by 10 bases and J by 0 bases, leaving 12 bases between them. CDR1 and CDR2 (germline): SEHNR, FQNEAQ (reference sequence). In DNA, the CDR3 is TGTGCCACCCAAGAGATAGCGAACACCGGGGAGCTGTTTTTT. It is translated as CATQEIANTGELFF. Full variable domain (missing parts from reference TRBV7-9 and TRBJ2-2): DTGVSQNPRHKITKRGQNVTFRCDPISEHNRLYWYRQTLGQGPEFLTYFQNEAQLEKSRLLSDRFSAERPKGSFSTLEIQRTEQGDSAMYLCATQEIANTGELFFGEGSRLTVL.

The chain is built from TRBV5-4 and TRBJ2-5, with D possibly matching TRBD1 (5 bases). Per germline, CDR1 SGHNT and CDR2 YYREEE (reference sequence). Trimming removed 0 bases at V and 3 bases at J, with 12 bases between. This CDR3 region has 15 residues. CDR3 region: CASSLEVAGKETQYF. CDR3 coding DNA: TGTGCCAGCAGCTTGGAGGTGGCAGGGAAAGAGACCCAGTACTTC. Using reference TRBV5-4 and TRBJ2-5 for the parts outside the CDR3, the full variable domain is ETGVTQSPTHLIKTRGQQVTLRCSSQSGHNTVSWYQQALGQGPQFIFQYYREEENGRGNFPPRFSGLQFPNYSSELNVNALELDDSALYLCASSLEVAGKETQYFGPGTRLLVL.

CDR3 protein: CASSPLGLSSYEQYF. The DNA for the CDR3 is TGTGCCAGCAGTCCCCTGGGCCTTAGCTCCTACGAGCAGTACTTC. V usage is TRBV13 and J usage is TRBJ2-7; D is unclear. The CDR3 is 15 residues long. The germline CDR1 and CDR2 sequences are PRHDT and FYEKMQ (reference sequence). V was pared by 6 bases and J by 0 bases, with 15 bases between.

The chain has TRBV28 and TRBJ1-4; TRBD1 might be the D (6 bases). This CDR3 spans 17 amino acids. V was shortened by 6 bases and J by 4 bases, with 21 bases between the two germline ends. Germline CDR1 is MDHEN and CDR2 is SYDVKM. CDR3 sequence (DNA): TGTGCCAGCAGCCTTACAGGGACCCTCTCTGGTAATGAAAAACTGTTTTTT. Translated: CASSLTGTLSGNEKLFF.

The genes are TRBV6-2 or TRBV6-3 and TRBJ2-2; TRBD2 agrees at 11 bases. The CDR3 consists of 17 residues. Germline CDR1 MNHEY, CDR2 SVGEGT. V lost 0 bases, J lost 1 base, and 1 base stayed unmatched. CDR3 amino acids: CASSYSGLAGNTGELFF. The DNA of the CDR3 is TGTGCCAGCAGTTACTCCGGACTAGCGGGGAACACCGGGGAGCTGTTTTTT.

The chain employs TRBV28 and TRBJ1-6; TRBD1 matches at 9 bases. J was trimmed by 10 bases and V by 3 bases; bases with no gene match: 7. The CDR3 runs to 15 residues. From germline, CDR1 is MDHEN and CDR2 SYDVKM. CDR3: CASSFLDRGNSPLHF. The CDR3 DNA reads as TGTGCCAGCAGTTTCCTGGACAGGGGAAACTCACCCCTCCACTTT. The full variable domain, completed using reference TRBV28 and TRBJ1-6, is DVKVTQSSRYLVKRTGEKVFLECVQDMDHENMFWYRQDPGLGLRLIYFSYDVKMKEKGDIPEGYSVSREKKERFSLILESASTNQTSMYLCASSFLDRGNSPLHFGNGTRLTVT.

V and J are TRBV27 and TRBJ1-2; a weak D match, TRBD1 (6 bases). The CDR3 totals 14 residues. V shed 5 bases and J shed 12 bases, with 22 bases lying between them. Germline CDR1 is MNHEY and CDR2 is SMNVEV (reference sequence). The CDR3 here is CASSPGGGAVPHTF. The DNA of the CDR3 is TGTGCCAGCAGTCCCGGTGGGGGGGCCGTCCCTCACACCTTC.

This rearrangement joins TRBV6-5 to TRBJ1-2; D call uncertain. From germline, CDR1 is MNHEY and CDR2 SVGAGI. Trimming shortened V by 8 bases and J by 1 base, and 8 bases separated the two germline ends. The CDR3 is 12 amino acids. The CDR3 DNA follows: TGTGCCAGCGCACAAGTTAACTATGGCTACACCTTC. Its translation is CASAQVNYGYTF.

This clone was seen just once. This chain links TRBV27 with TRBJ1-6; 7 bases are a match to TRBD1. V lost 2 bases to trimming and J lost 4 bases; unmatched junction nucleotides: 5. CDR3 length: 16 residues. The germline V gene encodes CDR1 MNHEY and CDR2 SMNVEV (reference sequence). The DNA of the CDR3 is TGTGCCAGCAGTTTAACAGGGGTTTCTTATAATTCACCCCTCCACTTT. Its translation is CASSLTGVSYNSPLHF.

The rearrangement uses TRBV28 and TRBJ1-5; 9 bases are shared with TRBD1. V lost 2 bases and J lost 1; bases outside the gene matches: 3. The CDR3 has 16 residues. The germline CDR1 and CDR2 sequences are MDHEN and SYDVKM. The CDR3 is CASSLTGTGSNQPQHF. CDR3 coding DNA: TGTGCCAGCAGTTTAACTGGGACAGGGAGCAATCAGCCCCAGCATTTT. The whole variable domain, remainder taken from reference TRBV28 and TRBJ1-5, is DVKVTQSSRYLVKRTGEKVFLECVQDMDHENMFWYRQDPGLGLRLIYFSYDVKMKEKGDIPEGYSVSREKKERFSLILESASTNQTSMYLCASSLTGTGSNQPQHFGDGTRLSIL.

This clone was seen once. The CDR3 DNA is TGTGCCAGCAGCTTGGGGGACAGAGATAATTCACCCCTCCACTTT. Translation gives CASSLGDRDNSPLHF. The rearrangement joins TRBV5-6 to TRBJ1-6; TRBD1 agrees at 7 bases. The ends lost 0 bases at V and 5 bases at J; junction bases unmatched: 2. This CDR3 has 15 residues. Germline lookup yields CDR1 SGHDT and CDR2 YYEEEE.

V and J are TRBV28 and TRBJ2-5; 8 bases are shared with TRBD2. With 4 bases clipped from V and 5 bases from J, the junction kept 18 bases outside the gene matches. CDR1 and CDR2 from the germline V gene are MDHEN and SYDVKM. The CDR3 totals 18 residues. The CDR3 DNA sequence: TGTGCCAGCAGTTCTCAGCTCACCCAGACTAGCGCAGAGGAGACCCAGTACTTC. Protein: CASSSQLTQTSAEETQYF.

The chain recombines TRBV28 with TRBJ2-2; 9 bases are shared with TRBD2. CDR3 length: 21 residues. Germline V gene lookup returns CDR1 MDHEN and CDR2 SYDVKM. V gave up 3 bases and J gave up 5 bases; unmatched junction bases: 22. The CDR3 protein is CASSFYWFRGSGRIDTGELFF. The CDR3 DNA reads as TGTGCCAGCAGTTTCTACTGGTTTAGGGGTAGCGGGAGAATAGATACCGGGGAGCTGTTTTTT.

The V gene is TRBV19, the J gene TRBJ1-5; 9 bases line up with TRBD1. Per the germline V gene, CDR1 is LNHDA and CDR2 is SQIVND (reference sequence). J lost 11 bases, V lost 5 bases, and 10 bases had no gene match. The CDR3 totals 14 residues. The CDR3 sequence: CASSLTGGRRTQHF. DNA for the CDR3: TGTGCCAGTAGTCTCACAGGGGGCCGGAGGACCCAGCATTTT.